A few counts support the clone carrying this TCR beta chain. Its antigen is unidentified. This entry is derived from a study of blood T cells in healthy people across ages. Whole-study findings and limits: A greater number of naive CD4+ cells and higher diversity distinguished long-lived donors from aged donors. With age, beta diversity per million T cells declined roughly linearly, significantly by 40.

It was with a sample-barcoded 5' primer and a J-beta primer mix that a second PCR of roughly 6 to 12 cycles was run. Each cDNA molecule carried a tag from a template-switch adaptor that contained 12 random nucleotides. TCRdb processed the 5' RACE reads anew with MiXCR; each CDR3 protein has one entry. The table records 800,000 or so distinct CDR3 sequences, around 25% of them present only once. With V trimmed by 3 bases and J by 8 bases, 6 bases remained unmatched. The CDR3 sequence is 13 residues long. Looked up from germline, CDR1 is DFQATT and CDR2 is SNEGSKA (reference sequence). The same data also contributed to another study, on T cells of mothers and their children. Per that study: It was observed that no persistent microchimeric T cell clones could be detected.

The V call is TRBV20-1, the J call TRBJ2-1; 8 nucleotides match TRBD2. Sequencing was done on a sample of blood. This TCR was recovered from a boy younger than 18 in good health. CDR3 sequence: CSARLAGLHEQFF. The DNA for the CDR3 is TGCAGTGCTAGGTTAGCGGGGTTACATGAGCAGTTCTTC.